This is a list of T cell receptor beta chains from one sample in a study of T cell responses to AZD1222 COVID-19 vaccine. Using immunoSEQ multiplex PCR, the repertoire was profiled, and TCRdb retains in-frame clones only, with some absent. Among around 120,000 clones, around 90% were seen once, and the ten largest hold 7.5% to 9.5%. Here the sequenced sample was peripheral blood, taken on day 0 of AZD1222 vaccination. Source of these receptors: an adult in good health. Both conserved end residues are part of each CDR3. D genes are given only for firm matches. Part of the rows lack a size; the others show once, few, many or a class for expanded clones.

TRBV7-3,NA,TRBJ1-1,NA,TGTGCCAGCAGCTTTGGCTCGAACACTGAAGCTTTCTTT,CASSFGSNTEAFF
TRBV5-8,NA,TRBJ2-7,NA,TGTGCCAGCAGCTCCCACCTAGGGAGGGAGCAGTACTTC,CASSSHLGREQYF
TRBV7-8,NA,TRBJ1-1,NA,TGTGCCAGCAGCTTAGGGACAGCTATGAACACTGAAGCTTTCTTT,CASSLGTAMNTEAFF
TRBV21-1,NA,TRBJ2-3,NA,TGTGCCAGCAGCAAGGGGGATTGGGGCACAGATACGCAGTATTTT,CASSKGDWGTDTQYF
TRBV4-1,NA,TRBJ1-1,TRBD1,TGCGCCAGCAGACTGGGACAGGAGAACACTGAAGCTTTCTTT,CASRLGQENTEAFF
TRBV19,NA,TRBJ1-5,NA,TGTGCCAGTAGAGACAGCAATCAGCCCCAGCATTTT,CASRDSNQPQHF
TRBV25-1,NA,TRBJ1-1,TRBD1,TGTGCCAGCAGTGTAATGGGACAGTTGAACACTGAAGCTTTCTTT,CASSVMGQLNTEAFF
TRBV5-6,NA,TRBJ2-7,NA,TGTGCCAGCAGCTTCGGGTCCTACGAGCAGTACTTC,CASSFGSYEQYF
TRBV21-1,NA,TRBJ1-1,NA,TGTGCCAGCAGCAAAGAACGATTGAACGGGCAGCCAGAGGGAACTGAAGCTTTCTTT,CASSKERLNGQPEGTEAFF
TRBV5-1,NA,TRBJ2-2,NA,TGCGCCAGCAGCTTAATCTTGAACACCGGGGAGCTGTTTTTT,CASSLILNTGELFF
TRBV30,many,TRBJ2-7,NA,TGTGCCTGGAGTGTCCAGGTTTCCTACGAGCAGTACTTC,CAWSVQVSYEQYF
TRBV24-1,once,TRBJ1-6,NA,TGTGCCACCAGTGATTTAGGTTCACCCCTCCACTTT,CATSDLGSPLHF
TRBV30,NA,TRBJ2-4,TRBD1,TGTGCCTGGAAAGGGACAGGGGGTCGTCCAGTGTTGAACATTCAGTACTTC,CAWKGTGGRPVLNIQYF
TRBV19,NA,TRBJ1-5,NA,TGTGCCAGTAAGGGGATGGATCGCAATCAGCCCCAGCATTTT,CASKGMDRNQPQHF
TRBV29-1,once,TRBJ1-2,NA,TGCAGCGTTGAAGTGAACTCTAACTATGGCTACACCTTC,CSVEVNSNYGYTF